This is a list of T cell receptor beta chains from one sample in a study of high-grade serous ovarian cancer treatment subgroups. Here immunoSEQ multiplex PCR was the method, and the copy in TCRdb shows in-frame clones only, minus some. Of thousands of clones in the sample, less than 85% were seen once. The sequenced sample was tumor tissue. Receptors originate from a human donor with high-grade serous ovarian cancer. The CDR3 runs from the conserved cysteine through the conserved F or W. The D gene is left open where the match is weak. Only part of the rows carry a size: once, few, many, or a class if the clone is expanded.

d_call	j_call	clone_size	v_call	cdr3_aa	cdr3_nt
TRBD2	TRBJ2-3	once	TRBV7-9	CASSPRGGGEDTQYF	TGTGCCAGCAGCCCCCGGGGGGGCGGGGAAGATACGCAGTATTTT
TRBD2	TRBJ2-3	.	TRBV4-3	CASSVRLAGEGDTQYF	TGCGCCAGCAGCGTACGACTAGCGGGAGAAGGAGATACGCAGTATTTT
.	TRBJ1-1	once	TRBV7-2	CASSPDPSAEAFF	TGTGCCAGCAGCCCCGATCCTTCCGCCGAAGCTTTCTTT
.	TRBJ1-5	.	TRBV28	CASSSVGLPQHF	TGTGCCAGCAGCTCTGTTGGGCTGCCCCAGCATTTT
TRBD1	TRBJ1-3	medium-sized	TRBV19	CASSRDRLESWRNTIYF	TGTGCCAGTAGTAGGGACAGGCTGGAATCCTGGCGGAACACCATATATTTT
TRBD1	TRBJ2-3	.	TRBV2	CASSGTGVHTDTQYF	TGTGCCAGCAGTGGGACAGGCGTACACACAGATACGCAGTATTTT
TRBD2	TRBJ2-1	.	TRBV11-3	CASSLEASGQGEQFF	TGTGCCAGCAGCTTAGAGGCTAGCGGCCAGGGTGAGCAGTTCTTC
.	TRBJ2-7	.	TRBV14	CASSQELGSHEQYF	TGTGCCAGCAGCCAAGAGTTGGGAAGCCACGAGCAGTACTTC
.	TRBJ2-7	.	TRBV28	CASSLTRTLSREQYF	TGTGCCAGCAGCTTAACTCGGACCTTATCTCGCGAGCAGTACTTC
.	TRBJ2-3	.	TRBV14	CASSQEAPSLHTDTQYF	TGTGCCAGCAGCCAAGAAGCTCCTAGCTTACACACAGATACGCAGTATTTT
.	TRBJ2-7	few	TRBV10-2	CASSEGETSYEQYF	TGCGCCAGCAGTGAAGGGGAGACCTCCTACGAGCAGTACTTC
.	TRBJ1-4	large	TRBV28	CASNLGDMRTNEKLFF	TGTGCCAGCAACCTGGGGGATATGAGAACTAATGAAAAACTGTTTTTT
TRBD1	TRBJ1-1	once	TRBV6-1	CASSDSRTGNTEAFF	TGTGCCAGCAGTGATTCCCGGACAGGGAACACTGAAGCTTTCTTT
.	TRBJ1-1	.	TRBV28	CASSAAGAHTEAFF	TGTGCCAGCAGTGCCGCAGGAGCCCACACTGAAGCTTTCTTT
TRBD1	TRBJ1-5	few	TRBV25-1	CASSERRQGARGSQPQHF	TGTGCCAGCAGTGAACGGAGACAGGGGGCCCGGGGGAGTCAGCCCCAGCATTTT
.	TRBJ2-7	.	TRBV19	CASSMASGYEQYF	TGTGCCAGTAGTATGGCGAGCGGGTACGAGCAGTACTTC
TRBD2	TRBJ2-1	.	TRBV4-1	CASRKGIWTSGGRGSNEQFF	TGCGCCAGCAGAAAGGGTATCTGGACTAGCGGAGGGCGGGGATCTAATGAGCAGTTCTTC
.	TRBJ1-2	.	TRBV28	CASSLGGGYGYTF	TGTGCCAGCAGTTTAGGGGGGGGCTATGGCTACACCTTC
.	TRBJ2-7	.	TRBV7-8	CASSFRTTYEQYF	TGTGCCAGCAGCTTCCGTACCACCTACGAGCAGTACTTC
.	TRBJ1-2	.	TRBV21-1	CASSKATGGYGYTF	TGTGCCAGCAGCAAAGCGACAGGTGGTTATGGCTACACCTTC
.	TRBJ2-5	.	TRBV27	CASSFRIQPKETQYF	TGTGCCAGCAGTTTCCGAATCCAACCCAAAGAGACCCAGTACTTC
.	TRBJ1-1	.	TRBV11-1	CASSLGTPYFTEAFF	TGTGCCAGCAGCCTCGGGACCCCCTATTTCACTGAAGCTTTCTTT
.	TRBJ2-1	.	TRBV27	CASSLSTGNEQFF	TGTGCCAGCAGTTTATCGACAGGAAATGAGCAGTTCTTC
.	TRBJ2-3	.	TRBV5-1	CASSSAGTAFRVADTQYF	TGCGCCAGCAGCTCTGCGGGGACGGCCTTTCGGGTGGCAGATACGCAGTATTTT
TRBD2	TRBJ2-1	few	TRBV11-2	CASSFGDYLNNEQFF	TGTGCCAGCAGCTTTGGGGACTACCTTAACAATGAGCAGTTCTTC
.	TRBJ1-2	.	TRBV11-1	CASSFRDARGYTF	TGTGCCAGCAGCTTTAGGGACGCTAGAGGCTACACCTTC
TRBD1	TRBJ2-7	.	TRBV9	CASSVDGRGTEQYF	TGTGCCAGCAGCGTAGACGGCAGGGGGACCGAGCAGTACTTC
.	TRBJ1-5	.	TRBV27	CASSPFISGNQPQHF	TGTGCCAGCAGTCCATTCATCTCTGGCAATCAGCCCCAGCATTTT
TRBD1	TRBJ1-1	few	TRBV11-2	CASSPDRGTEAFF	TGTGCCAGCAGCCCGGACAGGGGCACTGAAGCTTTCTTT
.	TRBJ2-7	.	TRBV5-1	CASSLARTATSSYEQYF	TGCGCCAGCAGCTTGGCTAGGACTGCTACCTCCTCCTACGAGCAGTACTTC
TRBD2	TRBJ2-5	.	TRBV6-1	CASSLIAGGDEQYF	TGTGCCAGCAGCTTAATAGCGGGAGGGGATGAGCAGTACTTC
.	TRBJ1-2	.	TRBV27	CASSLSLGGGYTF	TGTGCCAGCAGTTTATCCCTGGGGGGTGGCTACACCTTC
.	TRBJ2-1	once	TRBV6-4	CASSFTSNNEQFF	TGTGCCAGCAGTTTCACTAGCAACAATGAGCAGTTCTTC
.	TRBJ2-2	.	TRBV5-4	CASSLARQAVSNTGELFF	TGTGCCAGCAGCTTGGCCCGACAGGCCGTCTCGAACACCGGGGAGCTGTTTTTT
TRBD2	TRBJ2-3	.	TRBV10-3	CAITTSGSHTDTQYF	TGTGCCATTACAACTAGCGGGAGCCACACAGATACGCAGTATTTT
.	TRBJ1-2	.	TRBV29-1	CSVDGGSGYTF	TGCAGCGTTGATGGTGGGTCTGGCTACACCTTC
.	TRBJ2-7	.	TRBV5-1	CASSFFWDPSDNEQYF	TGCGCCAGCAGCTTCTTCTGGGACCCCTCGGATAACGAGCAGTACTTC
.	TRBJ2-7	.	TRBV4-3	CASSQDFASTYEQYF	TGCGCCAGCAGCCAAGATTTCGCCAGCACTTACGAGCAGTACTTC
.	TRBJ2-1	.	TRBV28	CASSPRTLSSYNEQFF	TGTGCCAGCAGTCCCCGGACGCTGAGCTCCTACAATGAGCAGTTCTTC
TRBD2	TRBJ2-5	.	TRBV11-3	CASSLAGGPRETQYF	TGTGCCAGCAGCCTAGCGGGAGGGCCCAGGGAGACCCAGTACTTC
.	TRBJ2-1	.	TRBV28	CASSPLLPGAVDEQFF	TGTGCCAGCAGTCCTCTTTTACCGGGAGCGGTCGATGAGCAGTTCTTC
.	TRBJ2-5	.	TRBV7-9	CASTPGPPQETQYF	TGTGCCAGCACCCCCGGTCCACCCCAAGAGACCCAGTACTTC
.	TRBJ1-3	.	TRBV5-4	CASAQDTRSGNTIYF	TGTGCCAGCGCCCAGGACACCCGCTCTGGAAACACCATATATTTT
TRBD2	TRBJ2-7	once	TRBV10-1	CASSIGIGTSYEQYF	TGCGCCAGCAGCATAGGTATCGGGACTAGCTACGAGCAGTACTTC
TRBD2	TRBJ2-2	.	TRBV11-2	CASSPRLAVNTGELFF	TGTGCCAGCAGCCCCCGACTAGCAGTGAACACCGGGGAGCTGTTTTTT
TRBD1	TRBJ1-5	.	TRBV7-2	CASSLDTGGGQPQHF	TGTGCCAGCAGCTTAGATACAGGGGGTGGGCAGCCCCAGCATTTT
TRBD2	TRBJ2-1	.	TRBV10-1	CASSRLAGDSYNEQFF	TGCGCCAGCAGCCGACTAGCGGGAGACTCCTACAATGAGCAGTTCTTC
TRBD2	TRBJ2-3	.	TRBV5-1	CASSLTSGRVPLLSTDTQYF	TGCGCCAGCAGCTTGACTAGCGGGAGAGTCCCGTTATTAAGCACAGATACGCAGTATTTT
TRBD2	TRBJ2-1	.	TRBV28	CASSLLAGLNEQFF	TGTGCCAGCAGTTTACTAGCGGGATTAAATGAGCAGTTCTTC
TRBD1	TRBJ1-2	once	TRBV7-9	CASSPWDRGWEGYTF	TGTGCCAGCAGCCCGTGGGACAGGGGATGGGAAGGCTACACCTTC